The T cell receptor (beta chain) under discussion was sequenced for a study of OX40 agonist ivuxolimab in advanced cancers. Study as a whole: Hepatocellular carcinoma, melanoma, renal cell or head and neck cancer occurred in dose-escalation patients.

Between the trimmed V and J ends, which lost 2 bases and 4 bases, there was a span of 20 bases. Germline V gene lookup returns CDR1 SGHVS and CDR2 FQNEAQ. The CDR3 spans 17 residues. Drawing of blood for sampling happened at baseline, at cycle 4 day 1, and at cycle 7 day 1. TCRdb's copy holds only in-frame clones and misses some; the assay was immunoSEQ multiplex PCR. There are tens of thousands of clones in the sample; about nine tenths occur only once, and 3.5% to 5% lies in the top ten. The sequencing here drew on CD4+ or CD8+ T cells sorted from blood, taken in a trial of the OX40 agonist ivuxolimab. The rearrangement joins TRBV7-8 to TRBJ1-1; tentatively, D is TRBD1 (5 bases). This TCR was recovered from an adult with an advanced solid tumor such as melanoma, head and neck, liver or kidney cancer. CDR3 bases: TGTGCCAGCAGCTTATATACAGACCCTTCAAGGGGCACTGAAGCTTTCTTT. Its protein is CASSLYTDPSRGTEAFF. Based on the CDR3 plus reference TRBV7-8 and TRBJ1-1, the full variable domain is GAGVSQSPRYKVAKRGQDVALRCDPISGHVSLFWYQQALGQGPEFLTYFQNEAQLDKSGLPSDRFFAERPEGSVSTLKIQRTQQEDSAVYLCASSLYTDPSRGTEAFFGQGTRLTVV.